The clone carrying this T cell receptor (beta chain) turned up a few times. The antigen is not known. These data originate in a study of shared clonotypes between healthy human individuals. Repertoires were generated with immunoSEQ multiplex PCR, while TCRdb's copy carries only in-frame clones and drops some. The sample shows some 530,000 clones, roughly 80% of them seen only once. V was shortened by 6 bases and J by 4 bases, with 16 bases between the two germline ends. The CDR3 length is 15 residues. The germline V gene has CDR1 SGHTA and CDR2 FQGTGA. Findings of the study overall: Donors were few, which limited the genetic and exposure-history diversity represented.

The sequence was collected from a woman aged 40 to 50 in good health. Some clones in this sample may be carry-over from other donors' samples. The sample taken for sequencing was PBMCs. The genes are TRBV7-3 and TRBJ2-1, with D perhaps matching TRBD2 (6 bases). The CDR3 nucleotides are TGTGCCAGCAGTACTTCTACGGGAGTTTACAATGAGCAGTTCTTC. Encoded protein: CASSTSTGVYNEQFF.